Included here is one TCR beta chain sequence, with context. The antigen is not known. This specimen comes from a study of cytomegalovirus exposure and HLA in healthy donors. Use of 60 Vbeta and 13 Jbeta primers characterized the PCR. Here immunoSEQ multiplex PCR was the method, and the copy in TCRdb shows in-frame clones only, minus some. Of some 200,000 clones listed, under 9.5% are singletons. The CDR3 has 12 amino acids. The germline V and J ends were trimmed by 1 base and 5 bases, with 5 bases remaining between them. Germline V gene sequence: CDR1 MGHRA, CDR2 YSYEKL. Regarding the study as a whole: Earlier analysis yielded a pattern in which most TCR beta V segments were productive about 90% or about 30% of the time. Apart from CMV serostatus, no immune exposure information was available.

The sample taken for sequencing was PBMCs. This TCR came from a woman aged 25-40 years in good health and CMV-seropositive. V is TRBV4-1 and J is TRBJ1-2; unclear D gene. CDR3 loop: CASSQGEYGYTF. CDR3 bases: TGCGCCAGCAGCCAAGGGGAGTATGGCTACACCTTC.